Sequencing of this T cell receptor (beta chain) was carried out in a study of blood T cell repertoires in COVID-19. Looking at the study overall: The United States, Italy and Spain were the sources of the acute and convalescent COVID-19 samples.

Individuals drawn from around 24 US areas were roughly 18 to 95 years old. Exposed enrollees encountered a COVID-19 case at some point within 2 weeks before study entry. The table lists this clone with a count of one. The same CDR3 also results from other DNA sequences found in this sample. Under the authors' procedure: Reference gene primer amplification gave nucleated cell count estimates. TCRdb keeps only in-frame clones here, not all; method: immunoSEQ multiplex PCR. V and J calls and clone size are as listed in that table; D and trimming were resolved from the DNA. The sample has almost 350,000 clones, roughly 90% seen once. V lost 6 bases and J lost 4; bases outside the gene matches: 4. Looked up from germline, CDR1 is MNHEY and CDR2 is SMNVEV (reference sequence). This CDR3 is 14 amino acids long.

The V gene is TRBV27, the J gene TRBJ1-3; 9 bases align to TRBD1. The sequence was obtained from a woman aged 25 to 39 who had been exposed to COVID-19. Sequencing input: PBMCs or T cells enriched from blood (not recorded which). The CDR3 nucleotides read TGTGCCAGCAGCCGGACAGGGGCCGGAAACACCATATATTTT. Its protein product is CASSRTGAGNTIYF.